The source of this TCR beta chain is a study of spatial heterogeneity in lung cancer. Study information: A consistent excess of beta-chain over alpha-chain sequences was detected.

The study tagged each TCR cDNA molecule with a unique molecular identifier. TCRdb re-analysed the 5' RACE reads in MiXCR, keeping a single row per CDR3 protein. The sample holds about 24,000 distinct CDR3 sequences; under 10% are singletons and the top ten take about 8%. For this clonotype: Its cognate antigen is unknown. An end of the junction differs from the germline gene, which may be a read error.

Study-level results: Intratumoral expanded alpha and beta TCR counts were found to track tumor mutation counts.

Time point indicated: sample taken at primary tumor resection. No cell sorting; template was whole RNA from tumor, lung tissue or PBMC. The material sequenced was lung tumor tissue, taken at surgery. The sequence derives from a male donor with early-stage non-small cell lung cancer.

The CDR3 sequence is CASSSGSTDTQCF. The CDR3 nucleotides read TGTGCCAGCAGCTCCGGCTCAACAGATACGCAGTGTTTT. The chain combines TRBV7-3 with TRBJ2-3; no firm D call. CDR3 size: 13 residues. The germline V gene encodes CDR1 SGHTA and CDR2 FQGTGA.